The 15 T cell receptor beta chains in this list originate from one sample, sequenced in a study of blood T cell repertoires in COVID-19. Clones were read by immunoSEQ multiplex PCR, and TCRdb kept only the in-frame ones, dropping some. This table has about 120,000 clones, around 87% appearing once. Sequences were obtained from peripheral blood. These receptors were obtained from a woman in her 70s with acute or convalescent COVID-19.

The V and J genes are TRBV3-1 (or the pseudogene TRBV3-2) and TRBJ2-1, with TRBD2 matching over 8 bases. The CDR3 spans 17 residues. Per the germline V gene, CDR1 is LGHDT and CDR2 is YNNKEL (reference sequence). V lost 1 base and J lost 6; bases outside the gene matches: 11. Here the CDR3 reads CASSQGVAGGLPNEQFF. For the CDR3, the DNA is TGTGCCAGCAGCCAAGGGGTCGCGGGGGGCCTACCCAATGAGCAGTTCTTC.

This chain connects TRBV11-3 to TRBJ1-1, with a weak D call TRBD1 (5 bases). Germline V gene lookup returns CDR1 SGHNT and CDR2 YENEEA. This CDR3 region has 17 residues. The ends were cut back, 0 bases at V and 4 bases at J, with 18 bases in the middle. The CDR3 nucleotides read TGTGCCAGCAGCTTAGATCAAGAATGGGGGGATCTCACTGAAGCTTTCTTT. Translation gives CASSLDQEWGDLTEAFF.

The chain recombines TRBV5-1 with TRBJ2-7; 7 nucleotides line up with TRBD2. With V trimmed by 0 bases and J by 6 bases, 3 bases remained unmatched. The germline V gene encodes CDR1 SGHRS and CDR2 YFSETQ. This CDR3 contains 13 residues. Here the CDR3 reads CASSLVPGGEQYF. The CDR3 DNA follows: TGCGCCAGCAGCTTGGTTCCGGGAGGCGAGCAGTACTTC. The variable domain in full, with the rest retrieved from reference TRBV5-1 and TRBJ2-7, is KAGVTQTPRYLIKTRGQQVTLSCSPISGHRSVSWYQQTPGQGLQFLFEYFSETQRNKGNFPGRFSGRQFSNSRSEMNVSTLELGDSALYLCASSLVPGGEQYFGPGTRLTVT.

The chain employs TRBV19 and TRBJ2-7; TRBD1 aligns across 9 bases. The CDR3 runs to 15 residues. Germline-derived CDR1 and CDR2 are LNHDA and SQIVND (reference sequence). V gave up 4 bases and J gave up 3 bases; unmatched junction bases: 7. CDR3 bases: TGTGCCAGTAGTACCGCAGGGGACAGGGTCTACGAGCAGTACTTC. Amino acids: CASSTAGDRVYEQYF.

The chain has TRBV6-1 and TRBJ2-2; possible D gene TRBD1, 5 bases. Germline CDR1 and CDR2: MNHNS and SASEGT. V was shortened by 2 bases and J by 6 bases, with 16 bases between the two germline ends. There are 16 residues in the CDR3. Here the CDR3 DNA reads TGTGCCAGCAGTGAAAAGGATAGGGGTGAGTCCGGGGAGCTGTTTTTT. Translation: CASSEKDRGESGELFF.

Only a few counts were recorded for this clone. The chain uses TRBV18 and TRBJ1-6; D perhaps matches TRBD1 (6 bases). The V gene's germline CDR1 is KGHSH and CDR2 LQKENI. This CDR3 is built from 16 residues. Trimming cost V 2 bases and J 0 bases, with 8 bases left between them. This CDR3 is CASSPTGYSYNSPLHF. The CDR3 region has the DNA TGTGCCAGCTCACCAACAGGGTACTCCTATAATTCACCCCTCCACTTT.

The V and J genes are TRBV10-2 and TRBJ2-7, with D possibly being TRBD1 (7 bases). CDR3 length equals 13 residues. Germline assignment: CDR1 WSHSY and CDR2 SAAADI. V shed 10 bases and J shed 5 bases, with 18 bases lying between them. CDR3 sequence: CATGDSGRNEQYF. The CDR3 coding sequence is TGCGCCACGGGGGACAGCGGTAGGAACGAGCAGTACTTC.

V is TRBV6-5 and J is TRBJ2-1; maybe TRBD2 (5 bases). Between the trimmed V and J ends, which lost 2 bases and 6 bases, there was a span of 17 bases. Germline CDR1 reads MNHEY; CDR2 reads SVGAGI. This CDR3 is built from 16 residues. The CDR3 bases are TGTGCCAGCAGTTACGGTGTTGTAGGCGGACTCAATGAGCAGTTCTTC. Protein sequence: CASSYGVVGGLNEQFF.

The chain is built from TRBV14 and TRBJ1-2; 9 nucleotides line up with TRBD1. V shed 3 bases, J shed 4 bases, and the junction held 12 bases outside the gene matches. The CDR3 totals 17 residues. Germline loops: CDR1 SGHDN, CDR2 FVKESK. CDR3 in DNA: TGTGCCAGCAGCCACGCTATTCGGGACAGGGCGGCCTATGGCTACACCTTC. Translation gives CASSHAIRDRAAYGYTF.

The chain recombines TRBV19 with TRBJ2-1; D call uncertain. Germline values: CDR1 LNHDA, CDR2 SQIVND (reference sequence). The CDR3 spans 13 residues. V lost 7 bases and J 3 bases, leaving 10 bases between the germline ends. The CDR3 coding sequence is TGTGCCAGTACCCGTACCGGCTACAATGAGCAGTTCTTC. The encoded protein is CASTRTGYNEQFF.

A single count supports this clone. The rearrangement joins TRBV19 to TRBJ1-1; D not resolved. The CDR3 runs 13 residues. Germline lookup yields CDR1 LNHDA and CDR2 SQIVND (reference sequence). V lost 3 bases to trimming and J lost 6 bases, with 11 bases between them. The CDR3 bases are TGTGCCAGTAGTATCCCCAGCGCTTCTGAAGCTTTCTTT. Its protein product is CASSIPSASEAFF.

J is TRBJ2-7 and V is TRBV3-1 (or the pseudogene TRBV3-2); D perhaps matches TRBD2 (6 bases). The CDR3 has 13 amino acids. V was cut by 5 bases and J by 4 bases, with 12 bases left in between. Germline CDR1 reads LGHDT; CDR2 reads YNNKEL (reference sequence). CDR3 residues: CASSSREKYEQYF. The CDR3 bases are TGTGCCAGCAGCTCTCGGGAGAAATACGAGCAGTACTTC.

V usage is TRBV12-5 and J usage is TRBJ2-7, with 8 nucleotides matching TRBD1. Trimming at V came to 7 bases and at J to 3 bases, leaving 11 bases not matched to a gene. Germline V gives CDR1 LGHNT, CDR2 FRNRAP. The CDR3 contains 15 residues. CDR3 residues: CASADGTGQFYEQYF. In DNA, the CDR3 is TGTGCTAGTGCCGACGGGACAGGTCAGTTCTACGAGCAGTACTTC.

The chain carries TRBV2 and TRBJ2-5; 9 nucleotides align to TRBD1. Germline lookup yields CDR1 SNHLY and CDR2 FYNNEI. The CDR3 has 15 amino acids. J was trimmed by 6 bases and V by 5 bases; bases with no gene match: 10. CDR3 protein: CASSTGTGRPQTQYF. The CDR3 DNA is TGTGCCAGCAGTACCGGGACAGGGCGGCCACAGACCCAGTACTTC.

The chain uses TRBV2 and TRBJ1-5; D might be TRBD1 (5 bases). V was cut by 9 bases and J by 0 bases, with 12 bases left in between. Looked up from germline, CDR1 is SNHLY and CDR2 is FYNNEI. CDR3 length: 14 residues. This chain's CDR3 is CASTEGHSNQPQHF. For the CDR3, the DNA is TGTGCCAGTACGGAAGGACATAGCAATCAGCCCCAGCATTTT.